This T cell receptor beta chain was recovered during a study of beta chain features in type 1 diabetes. Study-level background: Healthy donors resembled patients in age, gender and cell yields. General study points: Shorter TCRB CDR3s, moderately but significantly so, were found in Type 1 diabetes patients in all four CD4+ subsets. In comparison with healthy donors, patients had naive, central memory and Treg TCRB repertoires that appeared more similar. In type 1 diabetes patients, VDJ junctions had fewer insertions; deletions at these junctions were more frequent.

Reverse transcription of all isolated RNA meant that expressed TCRB transcripts were sequenced. Repertoires were generated with immunoSEQ multiplex PCR, while TCRdb's copy carries only in-frame clones and drops some. The sample lists a few hundred thousand clones; roughly an eighth were seen once. The germline V and J ends were trimmed by 5 bases and 2 bases, with 15 bases remaining between them. Germline CDR1 SGHAT, CDR2 FQNNGV. The CDR3 has 15 residues. On this clone: As yet, its antigen is unknown.

J is TRBJ1-1 and V is TRBV11-2, with D possibly being TRBD1 (5 bases). The source is a young man with type 1 diabetes. Material for sequencing was naive CD4+ T cells from blood. The CDR3 nucleotides read TGTGCCAGCAGCCATACCCTTCAGGGAAACACTGAAGCTTTCTTT. It yields the protein CASSHTLQGNTEAFF.